The text below deals with one T cell receptor beta chain. The antigen remains undetermined. The CDR3 contains 15 residues. The V end was cut by 1 base, the J end by 4 bases, with 11 bases between. The data stem from a study of CD8 T cells in ankylosing spondylitis. Whole-study results and caveats: For ankylosing spondylitis blood, a TCR beta motif of seven to nine highly homologous variants appeared characteristic. Some of these motif variants have turned up before, in reports on reactive arthritis synovial fluid and blood.

Libraries for TCR beta were made by quantitative 5'-RACE with molecular barcodes. TCRdb re-called the 5' RACE reads with MiXCR, one entry per CDR3 protein. The sample lists approximately 540,000 distinct CDR3 sequences, approximately 12% occurring once. The gene calls are TRBV12-3 or TRBV12-4 and TRBJ2-1; D remains unclear. The origin of this receptor is a male donor with ankylosing spondylitis. Material for sequencing was blood, either unsorted or a sorted T cell fraction (not recorded which). The chain's CDR3 is CASSLGGLGYNEQFF. The CDR3 nucleotides are TGTGCCAGCAGTTTAGGGGGTTTGGGTTACAATGAGCAGTTCTTC.